A single sample is the source of the 32 T cell receptor beta chains below, sequenced in a study of a mutant IDH1 vaccine in newly diagnosed glioma. Sequenced by immunoSEQ multiplex PCR; TCRdb stores in-frame clones only, minus some. The data show fewer than 60,000 clones, with about 61% seen just once and about 5% held by the top ten. The time point was: week 47, end of study. All doses held 300 ug of mutant IDH1 20-mer peptide, with topical imiquimod. No antigen has been assigned to these receptors. The sample here was peripheral blood mononuclear cells (PBMCs), taken from a glioma patient whose treatment included an IDH1 peptide vaccine. The receptors here all came from a man aged 35 to 55 with glioma. Some clones in this sample may be carry-over from other donors' samples.

V usage is TRBV27 and J usage is TRBJ1-1, with unresolved D. Germline CDR1 is MNHEY and CDR2 is SMNVEV (reference sequence). Trimming shortened V by 0 bases and J by 1 base, and 6 bases separated the two germline ends. The CDR3 loop spans 14 amino acids. The CDR3 DNA follows: TGTGCCAGCAGTTTATCGATACAGAACACTGAAGCTTTCTTT. It translates to CASSLSIQNTEAFF.

The genes are TRBV5-4 and TRBJ2-5; 9 bases are shared with TRBD2. V dropped 2 bases and J dropped 4; count of bases not matched to a gene: 6. Germline V lookup: CDR1 SGHNT, CDR2 YYREEE (reference sequence). The CDR3 totals 15 residues. The CDR3 DNA sequence: TGTGCCAGCAGCTTCCCTAGCGGGGTCGGAGAGACCCAGTACTTC. Its translation is CASSFPSGVGETQYF.

J is TRBJ1-1 and V is TRBV6-5; a weak D match, TRBD1 (5 bases). The CDR3 covers 15 residues. Looked up from germline, CDR1 is MNHEY and CDR2 is SVGAGI. Trimming removed 6 bases from V and 4 bases from J, with 18 bases in between. The CDR3 protein is CASSLVGGLVTEAFF. DNA of the CDR3: TGTGCCAGCAGCCTCGTGGGGGGTTTGGTCACTGAAGCTTTCTTT.

The V call is TRBV27, the J call TRBJ1-2; 7 positions agree with TRBD1. Germline V lookup: CDR1 MNHEY, CDR2 SMNVEV (reference sequence). J lost 4 bases, V lost 6 bases, and 8 bases had no gene match. This CDR3 has 14 residues. The CDR3 bases are TGTGCCAGCAGCGTCAACCGGGACAGCTATGGCTACACCTTC. This encodes CASSVNRDSYGYTF.

This chain uses TRBV5-1 with TRBJ2-7; D is uncertain. The germline gives CDR1 SGHRS, CDR2 YFSETQ. V was shortened by 0 bases and J by 2 bases, with 9 bases between the two germline ends. The CDR3 has 14 residues. Written as DNA, the CDR3 is TGCGCCAGCAGCTTGGGAAGGCCCCCCTACGAGCAGTACTTC. Its protein is CASSLGRPPYEQYF.

The J gene is TRBJ1-5, the V gene TRBV7-8; weak D call: TRBD1 (5 bases). The V end was cut by 2 bases, the J end by 2 bases, with 10 bases between. The germline V gene has CDR1 SGHVS and CDR2 FQNEAQ. This CDR3 has 15 residues. This CDR3 reads CASSLLEQGNQPQHF. As DNA, the CDR3 is TGTGCCAGCAGCTTACTAGAACAGGGCAATCAGCCCCAGCATTTT.

The chain couples TRBV19 to TRBJ1-1; no clear D. The CDR3 consists of 15 residues. V lost 5 bases, J lost 2 bases, and 15 bases lay in between. The germline CDR1 and CDR2 sequences are LNHDA and SQIVND (reference sequence). CDR3 loop: CASSDGEPGNTEAFF. For the CDR3, the DNA is TGTGCCAGTAGTGATGGGGAGCCGGGCAACACTGAAGCTTTCTTT.

The rearrangement joins TRBV11-2 to TRBJ2-5; TRBD2 matches at 7 bases. CDR3 size: 12 residues. Trimming at V came to 4 bases and at J to 9 bases, leaving 5 bases not matched to a gene. Per germline, CDR1 SGHAT and CDR2 FQNNGV. The DNA of the CDR3 is TGTGCCAGCAGCTCCCCGGGGAGGGCCCAGTACTTC. This translates into CASSSPGRAQYF.

The chain combines TRBV5-1 with TRBJ2-5; tentative D call: TRBD1 (5 bases). CDR1 is SGHRS, CDR2 YFSETQ, per germline. The CDR3 totals 14 residues. With 2 bases removed from V and 4 bases from J, the gap between germline ends came to 12 bases. As DNA, the CDR3 is TGCGCCAGCAGCTTTGGGGTTGGGGCAGAGACCCAGTACTTC. Its protein is CASSFGVGAETQYF.

The chain uses TRBV5-8 and TRBJ2-6; D gene unclear. Germline values: CDR1 SGHTS, CDR2 YDEGEE. Trimming pared 2 bases from V and 2 bases from J, leaving 8 bases between. This CDR3 comprises 15 residues. The CDR3 DNA is TGTGCCAGCAGCTTCCGAGGAACTGGGGCCAACGTCCTGACTTTC. It is translated as CASSFRGTGANVLTF.

The V call is TRBV6-6, the J call TRBJ2-5; 9 bases are a match to TRBD1. Losses at the gene ends were 6 bases for V and 7 bases for J; bases not matched to a gene: 9. Germline assignment: CDR1 MNHNY and CDR2 SVGAGI (reference sequence). The CDR3 has 14 amino acids. As DNA, the CDR3 is TGTGCCAGCAGCACGACAGGGGGTAGCGGGACCCAGTACTTC. This sequence encodes CASSTTGGSGTQYF.

The V gene is TRBV7-3, the J gene TRBJ2-1; D possibly corresponds to TRBD2 (6 bases). The CDR3 sequence is 14 residues long. The germline V gene has CDR1 SGHTA and CDR2 FQGTGA. V dropped 7 bases and J dropped 8 bases, with 18 bases sitting between them. The CDR3 here is CASKAGGVADEQFF. CDR3 in DNA: TGTGCCAGCAAGGCGGGCGGGGTAGCGGATGAGCAGTTCTTC.

The gene calls are TRBV25-1 and TRBJ1-2; TRBD1 is a possible D gene (5 bases). With 2 bases removed from V and 5 bases from J, the gap between germline ends came to 12 bases. Germline CDR1 reads MGHDK; CDR2 reads SYGVNS. This CDR3 spans 14 amino acids. The DNA of the CDR3 is TGTGCCAGCAGTGAAGGGTATGGGGGGTATGGCTACACCTTC. Translating it yields CASSEGYGGYGYTF.

V gene TRBV6-5 combines with J gene TRBJ1-1; D gene unclear. Trimming removed 5 bases from V and 1 base from J, with 11 bases in between. The germline V gene encodes CDR1 MNHEY and CDR2 SVGAGI. The CDR3 spans 14 residues. The CDR3 loop is CASSVLIGNTEAFF. The CDR3 DNA follows: TGTGCCAGCAGTGTTCTTATTGGGAACACTGAAGCTTTCTTT.

The chain recombines TRBV19 with TRBJ1-4, with unresolved D. The CDR3 totals 16 residues. V was shortened by 6 bases and J by 0 bases, with 14 bases between the two germline ends. Germline values: CDR1 LNHDA, CDR2 SQIVND (reference sequence). The CDR3 DNA sequence: TGTGCCAGTAGCGGGTCAGTTTATGCAACTAATGAAAAACTGTTTTTT. Protein product: CASSGSVYATNEKLFF.

This clone came up once. Here the CDR3 DNA reads TGCGCCAGCAGCTTGGAAGCGGGGACCACCTGGAATGAGCAGTTCTTC. Protein: CASSLEAGTTWNEQFF. This sequence joins TRBV5-1 and TRBJ2-1; 7 bases align to TRBD2. The germline gives CDR1 SGHRS, CDR2 YFSETQ. V was clipped by 0 bases and J by 7 bases; unmatched bases: 10. The CDR3 loop spans 16 amino acids.

This clone was recorded once. One junction end disagrees with the germline gene, perhaps due to a read error. The V and J genes are TRBV7-2 and TRBJ2-1; the D is unclear. This CDR3 comprises 13 residues. Germline V lookup: CDR1 SGHTA, CDR2 FQGNSA. The CDR3 here is CASSSLFVGSTIF. In DNA form, the CDR3 reads TGTGCCAGCAGCTCCCTGTTCGTTGGATCCACTATCTTC.

The CDR3 bases are TGTGCCAGCAGCCCAACAAGGCTCAATCAGCCCCAGCATTTT. Residues: CASSPTRLNQPQHF. The rearrangement links TRBV2 to TRBJ1-5; D unresolved. This CDR3 contains 14 residues. The germline CDR1 and CDR2 sequences are SNHLY and FYNNEI. V lost 6 bases to trimming and J lost 3 bases, with 12 bases between them.

This chain links TRBV10-3 with TRBJ1-2; TRBD1 might be the D (6 bases). The CDR3 has 14 amino acids. V lost 0 bases and J lost 8, with 13 bases in between. Germline values: CDR1 ENHRY, CDR2 SYGVKD. The CDR3 loop reads CAISESARGIGYTF. DNA of the CDR3: TGTGCCATCAGTGAGTCAGCCAGGGGAATAGGCTACACCTTC.

The chain is built from TRBV7-2 and TRBJ2-1; tentative D call: TRBD1 (6 bases). CDR1 SGHTA and CDR2 FQGNSA come from the germline V gene. Trimming took 6 bases from V and 4 from J, leaving 13 bases between them. This CDR3 contains 14 residues. In DNA form, the CDR3 reads TGTGCCAGCAGACAGGGTCTCCGGTACAATGAGCAGTTCTTC. Its translation is CASRQGLRYNEQFF.

The CDR3 is CASSEVGQGAYGYTF. Here the CDR3 DNA reads TGTGCCAGCAGTGAAGTCGGACAGGGGGCGTATGGCTACACCTTC. The V gene is TRBV2, the J gene TRBJ1-2; 11 nucleotides match TRBD1. Germline V gives CDR1 SNHLY, CDR2 FYNNEI. V was pared by 1 base and J by 5 bases, with 3 bases of the junction left unmatched. The CDR3 runs to 15 residues. The full variable domain, its missing parts supplied by reference TRBV2 and TRBJ1-2, is EPEVTQTPSHQVTQMGQEVILRCVPISNHLYFYWYRQILGQKVEFLVSFYNNEISEKSEIFDDQFSVERPDGSNFTLKIRSTKLEDSAMYFCASSEVGQGAYGYTFGSGTRLTVV.

This clone was seen a few times. The chain couples TRBV29-1 to TRBJ2-3, with D tentatively TRBD1 (5 bases). Germline V gene sequence: CDR1 SQVTM, CDR2 ANQGSEA. The CDR3 runs 11 residues. V was cut by 7 bases and J by 0 bases, with 5 bases left in between. The CDR3 DNA reads as TGCAGCGGACAGAGCACAGATACGCAGTATTTT. Encoded protein: CSGQSTDTQYF.

This chain connects TRBV23-1 to TRBJ2-3; D ambiguous. TRBV23-1 is flagged as an ORF with uncertain function. V was clipped by 10 bases and J by 14 bases, with 19 bases between them. This CDR3 has 11 amino acids. As DNA, the CDR3 is TGCGCCACCGTAGGTAGGCCAAGTATGTATTTT. It is translated as CATVGRPSMYF.

V gene TRBV5-1 combines with J gene TRBJ2-1; D remains unclear. The CDR3 is 14 amino acids. The germline V gene has CDR1 SGHRS and CDR2 YFSETQ. Between the trimmed V and J ends, which lost 0 bases and 7 bases, there was a span of 11 bases. The CDR3: CASSLAGLLNEQFF. The CDR3 DNA sequence: TGCGCCAGCAGCTTGGCCGGGCTACTTAATGAGCAGTTCTTC.

V gene TRBV6-1 combines with J gene TRBJ2-6; possibly TRBD1 for D (5 bases). The CDR3 has 14 residues. Trimming cost V 7 bases and J 2 bases, with 9 bases left between them. From germline, CDR1 is MNHNS and CDR2 SASEGT. CDR3 DNA: TGTGCCAGCAAAGGGGTAACTGGGGCCAACGTCCTGACTTTC. Translation gives CASKGVTGANVLTF.

The chain has TRBV19 and TRBJ1-4; a weak D match, TRBD1 (6 bases). This CDR3 contains 14 residues. V lost 7 bases and J 7 bases, leaving 16 bases between the germline ends. Germline V CDR1 and CDR2: LNHDA, SQIVND (reference sequence). CDR3 sequence: CASTHWGQPEKLFF. The CDR3 coding sequence is TGTGCCAGTACTCATTGGGGGCAGCCTGAAAAACTGTTTTTT.

The rearrangement links TRBV5-4 to TRBJ2-5, with 7 bases identical to TRBD1. Germline trimming cut 5 bases from V and 3 bases from J; bases unmatched to any gene: 4. Germline V lookup: CDR1 SGHNT, CDR2 YYREEE (reference sequence). This CDR3 is 13 amino acids long. CDR3 amino acids: CASRAGTEETQYF. For the CDR3, the DNA is TGTGCCAGCAGAGCCGGGACAGAAGAGACCCAGTACTTC.

The gene calls are TRBV6-1 and TRBJ2-6; D call uncertain. The CDR3 contains 14 residues. V was trimmed by 7 bases and J by 0 bases, leaving 7 bases between them. Looked up from germline, CDR1 is MNHNS and CDR2 is SASEGT. The CDR3 bases are TGTGCCAGCACCAGTTACTCTGGGGCCAACGTCCTGACTTTC. This gives the protein CASTSYSGANVLTF.

This clone was seen only a few times. The CDR3 region is CASSLEVGQANTEAFF. In DNA, the CDR3 is TGTGCCAGCAGCTTGGAGGTGGGCCAGGCGAACACTGAAGCTTTCTTT. The chain employs TRBV5-6 and TRBJ1-1, with D unresolved. Trimming left V 0 bases short and J 1 base short, with 13 bases between. Germline V gene sequence: CDR1 SGHDT, CDR2 YYEEEE. The length of the CDR3 is 16 residues.

The J gene is TRBJ1-1, the V gene TRBV30, with no clear D. The germline V and J ends were trimmed by 1 base and 5 bases, with 14 bases remaining between them. The germline V gene encodes CDR1 GTSNPN and CDR2 SVGIG (reference sequence). The CDR3 consists of 14 residues. CDR3 loop: CAWSGLTGLTEAFF. The CDR3 region has the DNA TGTGCCTGGAGTGGGTTGACTGGGCTGACTGAAGCTTTCTTT.

J is TRBJ1-6 and V is TRBV15, with D possibly matching TRBD1 (5 bases). CDR3 length: 14 residues. Germline CDR1 and CDR2: LNHNV and YYDKDF (reference sequence). V was trimmed by 5 bases and J by 6 bases, leaving 11 bases between them. This chain's CDR3 is CATSLRVLNSPLHF. DNA of the CDR3: TGTGCCACCAGCCTCAGGGTTCTTAATTCACCCCTCCACTTT. Using reference TRBV15 and TRBJ1-6 for the parts outside the CDR3, the full variable domain is DAMVIQNPRYQVTQFGKPVTLSCSQTLNHNVMYWYQQKSSQAPKLLFHYYDKDFNNEADTPDNFQSRRPNTSFCFLDIRSPGLGDTAMYLCATSLRVLNSPLHFGNGTRLTVT.

The sample holds one count of this clone. V usage is TRBV4-1 and J usage is TRBJ2-3; tentatively, D is TRBD2 (5 bases). This CDR3 region has 14 residues. Germline assignment: CDR1 MGHRA and CDR2 YSYEKL. Trimming shortened V by 4 bases and J by 2 bases, and 10 bases separated the two germline ends. CDR3 nucleotides: TGCGCCAGCAGCCCCGAGGGAAACACAGATACGCAGTATTTT. It encodes CASSPEGNTDTQYF.